This T cell receptor (beta chain) came from a study of OX40 agonist ivuxolimab in advanced cancers. Assay: immunoSEQ multiplex PCR; the TCRdb copy retains only in-frame clones and omits some. This table has roughly 12,000 clones, 85% to 90% appearing once. The V gene lost 1 base and the J gene lost 3 bases, with 18 bases spanning the gap. In germline, CDR1 is LGHNA, CDR2 YSLEER. The CDR3 spans 17 residues. The rearrangement links TRBV4-3 to TRBJ2-5; tentatively, D is TRBD1 or TRBD2 (6 bases each). This receptor was taken from an adult with an advanced solid tumor such as melanoma, head and neck, liver or kidney cancer. Here the sequenced sample was CD4+ or CD8+ T cells sorted from blood, taken in a trial of the OX40 agonist ivuxolimab. CDR3: CASSQVRYGGVEETQYF. The CDR3 nucleotides are TGCGCCAGCAGCCAAGTACGATACGGGGGCGTAGAAGAGACCCAGTACTTC.